Below, 18 T cell receptor beta chains from the same sample are listed, as sequenced in a study of blood T cell repertoires in COVID-19. Data came from immunoSEQ multiplex PCR; TCRdb stores just in-frame clones and leaves some out. The sample shows about 460,000 clones, roughly nine tenths of them seen only once. The sequencing input was PBMCs or T cells enriched from blood (not recorded which). The receptors derive from a woman aged 55 to 70 who had recovered from COVID-19.

The rearrangement uses TRBV4-1 and TRBJ1-1; TRBD1 matches at 11 bases. The ends lost 3 bases at V and 4 bases at J; junction bases unmatched: 1. The germline V gene has CDR1 MGHRA and CDR2 YSYEKL. The CDR3 has 14 amino acids. CDR3 loop: CASSHGTGGTEAFF. Here the CDR3 DNA reads TGCGCCAGCAGCCACGGGACAGGGGGCACTGAAGCTTTCTTT.

This rearrangement joins TRBV24-1 to TRBJ2-1, with no clear D. Trimming took 2 bases from V and 8 from J, leaving 9 bases between them. Germline V lookup: CDR1 KGHDR, CDR2 SFDVKD. The CDR3 consists of 13 residues. CDR3 loop: CATSDSNIHEQFF. The DNA of the CDR3 is TGTGCCACCAGTGATTCGAACATCCATGAGCAGTTCTTC.

This chain joins TRBV24-1 and TRBJ2-3, with 15 bases fitting TRBD2. CDR3 length: 16 residues. Looked up from germline, CDR1 is KGHDR and CDR2 is SFDVKD. J gave up 6 bases and V 4 bases, and 4 bases lay outside the gene matches. CDR3 nucleotides: TGTGCCACCAGTGACGGGACTAGCGGGGGGTTGGATACGCAGTATTTT. Translation: CATSDGTSGGLDTQYF.

The chain uses TRBV15 and TRBJ2-6; 9 bases fit TRBD1. Per germline, CDR1 LNHNV and CDR2 YYDKDF (reference sequence). Germline trimming cut 3 bases from V and 4 bases from J; bases unmatched to any gene: 19. The CDR3 loop spans 21 amino acids. The CDR3 DNA is TGTGCCACCAGCAGGTATAGACCGGGACAGGGACCTTTAGAAGGGGCCAACGTCCTGACTTTC. Translated, it gives CATSRYRPGQGPLEGANVLTF.

This clone has only one observation. V gene TRBV27 combines with J gene TRBJ1-1; D might be TRBD1 (6 bases). This CDR3 has 14 amino acids. Germline CDR1 is MNHEY and CDR2 is SMNVEV (reference sequence). Between the trimmed V and J ends, which lost 2 bases and 7 bases, there was a span of 14 bases. CDR3 nucleotides: TGTGCCAGCAGTTTAGAGGGACACCTCCTTGAAGCTTTCTTT. Translating it yields CASSLEGHLLEAFF.

CDR3 coding DNA: TGTGCCAGCAGCTTGAGGTCAGTAGGTGAAGCTTTCTTT. It specifies CASSLRSVGEAFF. This rearrangement joins TRBV11-2 to TRBJ1-1; D gene uncertain. The V and J ends lost 3 bases and 7 bases respectively, with 12 bases between them. CDR3 length equals 13 residues. Per the germline V gene, CDR1 is SGHAT and CDR2 is FQNNGV.

This clone was counted once. This sequence joins TRBV5-1 and TRBJ2-3; D ambiguous. The CDR3 consists of 16 residues. From germline, CDR1 is SGHRS and CDR2 YFSETQ. Between the trimmed V and J ends, which lost 0 bases and 0 bases, there was a span of 11 bases. The CDR3 sequence: CASSLVSTSSTDTQYF. The DNA for the CDR3 is TGCGCCAGCAGCTTGGTGAGCACGTCCAGCACAGATACGCAGTATTTT.

The chain combines TRBV20-1 with TRBJ2-3; TRBD2 matches at 8 bases. Looked up from germline, CDR1 is DFQATT and CDR2 is SNEGSKA (reference sequence). The length of the CDR3 is 15 residues. Germline trimming cut 3 bases from V and 1 base from J; bases unmatched to any gene: 6. CDR3 residues: CSASKTSGGTDTQYF. The CDR3 bases are TGCAGTGCTAGTAAAACTAGCGGAGGCACAGATACGCAGTATTTT.

The rearrangement joins TRBV2 to TRBJ2-2, with 14 bases fitting TRBD2. The CDR3 totals 16 residues. After removal of 5 bases from V and 4 bases from J, the junction contained 3 bases not matched to a gene. Per the germline V gene, CDR1 is SNHLY and CDR2 is FYNNEI. The CDR3 coding sequence is TGTGCCAGCAGTCCGACTAGCGGGGGGGGCACCGGGGAGCTGTTTTTT. It encodes CASSPTSGGGTGELFF.

The gene calls are TRBV21-1 and TRBJ1-3; TRBD1 was called by the table and not checked on the DNA. TRBV21-1 is an annotated pseudogene. This CDR3 is 14 amino acids long. CDR3 protein: CASFRQGDGNTIYF. CDR3 nucleotides: TGTGCCAGCTTTAGACAGGGTGATGGAAACACCATATATTTT.

This chain uses TRBV5-6 with TRBJ2-7, with a possible D match to TRBD1 (6 bases). The CDR3 is made up of 13 amino acids. Germline lookup yields CDR1 SGHDT and CDR2 YYEEEE. The ends were cut back, 2 bases at V and 4 bases at J, with 10 bases in the middle. As DNA, the CDR3 is TGTGCCAGCAGCTTTCCAGGGGTATACGAGCAGTACGTC. This gives the protein CASSFPGVYEQYV.

V gene TRBV27 combines with J gene TRBJ2-1; D unresolved. Trimming removed 6 bases from V and 7 bases from J, with 10 bases in between. There are 12 residues in the CDR3. Germline V gene lookup returns CDR1 MNHEY and CDR2 SMNVEV (reference sequence). CDR3 sequence: CASSPARNEQFF. In DNA, the CDR3 is TGTGCCAGCAGCCCCGCCAGGAATGAGCAGTTCTTC.

The J gene is TRBJ1-5, the V gene TRBV2; a weak D match, TRBD1 (6 bases). The CDR3 has 14 amino acids. V lost 5 bases, J lost 6 bases, and 14 bases lay in between. The germline V gene encodes CDR1 SNHLY and CDR2 FYNNEI. The CDR3 coding sequence is TGTGCCAGCAGTAGGGGGGGCGTCAGTCAGCCCCAGCATTTT. Its protein product is CASSRGGVSQPQHF.

This chain links TRBV9 with TRBJ2-5; D is perhaps TRBD2 (6 bases). Germline CDR1 reads SGDLS; CDR2 reads YYNGEE. The germline V and J ends were trimmed by 2 bases and 8 bases, with 13 bases remaining between them. The CDR3 loop spans 13 amino acids. The chain's CDR3 is CASSVSGQGTQYF. CDR3 nucleotides: TGTGCCAGCAGCGTGAGCGGGCAGGGCACCCAGTACTTC.

The rearrangement uses TRBV3-1 (or the pseudogene TRBV3-2) and TRBJ1-1; D gene ambiguous. Trimming pared 3 bases from V and 2 bases from J, leaving 10 bases between. This CDR3 contains 14 residues. Germline values: CDR1 LGHDT, CDR2 YNNKEL (reference sequence). The CDR3 nucleotides are TGTGCCAGCAGCCAGGCTAGGAGTAACACTGAAGCTTTCTTT. As protein: CASSQARSNTEAFF.

The chain has TRBV3-1 (or the pseudogene TRBV3-2) and TRBJ1-6, with TRBD1 matching over 8 bases. The CDR3 is 14 residues long. The V gene's germline CDR1 is LGHDT and CDR2 YNNKEL (reference sequence). The junction had 6 bases not matched to a gene; V was cut back by 7 bases and J by 7 bases. CDR3 in DNA: TGTGCCAGCAACCAGGGGGCGAGGAATTCACCCCTCCACTTT. Its translation is CASNQGARNSPLHF.

This rearrangement joins TRBV29-1 to TRBJ1-1, with a possible D match to TRBD1 (5 bases). V lost 3 bases and J lost 0, with 11 bases in between. The CDR3 is 14 residues long. Germline values: CDR1 SQVTM, CDR2 ANQGSEA. The CDR3 region has the DNA TGCAGCGTTGAGTGGCAGGGATTGAACACTGAAGCTTTCTTT. Protein: CSVEWQGLNTEAFF.

The chain joins TRBV28 to TRBJ1-5; no clear D gene. V was cut by 6 bases and J by 9 bases, with 21 bases left in between. The CDR3 totals 15 residues. The germline CDR1 and CDR2 sequences are MDHEN and SYDVKM. The CDR3 protein is CASRGSVGEHGPQHF. The CDR3 coding sequence is TGTGCCAGCAGGGGCTCCGTTGGTGAACACGGGCCCCAGCATTTT.